Only a few counts were recorded for the clone carrying this T cell receptor (beta chain). Its antigen is not identified. The V end was cut by 1 base, the J end by 2 bases, with 9 bases between. This CDR3 spans 14 amino acids. The study made its TCR cDNA through 5'RACE template switching. That step introduced a universal primer site along with UMIs. In TCRdb, the 5' RACE reads were re-called with MiXCR into one record per CDR3 protein. The sample yields hundreds of thousands of distinct CDR3 sequences, 21% seen once. The record originates from a study of T cells after yellow fever vaccination. Findings of the study overall: The study found a weaker secondary response that peaked faster, day 5 versus 15. Clonotypes appearing in both CD4 and CD8 compartments existed, and their share was small.

The receptor comes from a man in his late teens or twenties who received the YFV17D yellow fever vaccine. The material sequenced was PBMCs, taken around 3 weeks after the first yellow fever vaccination. The chain carries TRBV12-3 or TRBV12-4 and TRBJ2-7; D is unresolved. For the CDR3, the DNA is TGTGCCAGCAGTTTAGGGGGTAAAACCTACGAGCAGTACTTC. The encoded protein is CASSLGGKTYEQYF.